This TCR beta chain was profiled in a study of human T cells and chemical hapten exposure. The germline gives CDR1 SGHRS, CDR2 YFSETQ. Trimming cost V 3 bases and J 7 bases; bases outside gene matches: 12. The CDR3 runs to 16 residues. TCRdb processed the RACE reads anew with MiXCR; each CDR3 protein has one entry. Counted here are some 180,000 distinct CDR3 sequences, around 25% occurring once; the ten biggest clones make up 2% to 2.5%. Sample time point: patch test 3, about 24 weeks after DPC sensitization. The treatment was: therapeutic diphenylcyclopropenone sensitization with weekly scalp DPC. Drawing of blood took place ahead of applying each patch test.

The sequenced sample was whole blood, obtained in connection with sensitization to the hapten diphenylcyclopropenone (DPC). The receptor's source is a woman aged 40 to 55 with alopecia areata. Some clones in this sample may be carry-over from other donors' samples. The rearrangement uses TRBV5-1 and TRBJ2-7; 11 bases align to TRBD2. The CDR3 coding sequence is TGCGCCAGCAGCTCCCCCCCGGGACTAGCGGAACATGAGCAGTACTTC. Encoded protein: CASSSPPGLAEHEQYF.